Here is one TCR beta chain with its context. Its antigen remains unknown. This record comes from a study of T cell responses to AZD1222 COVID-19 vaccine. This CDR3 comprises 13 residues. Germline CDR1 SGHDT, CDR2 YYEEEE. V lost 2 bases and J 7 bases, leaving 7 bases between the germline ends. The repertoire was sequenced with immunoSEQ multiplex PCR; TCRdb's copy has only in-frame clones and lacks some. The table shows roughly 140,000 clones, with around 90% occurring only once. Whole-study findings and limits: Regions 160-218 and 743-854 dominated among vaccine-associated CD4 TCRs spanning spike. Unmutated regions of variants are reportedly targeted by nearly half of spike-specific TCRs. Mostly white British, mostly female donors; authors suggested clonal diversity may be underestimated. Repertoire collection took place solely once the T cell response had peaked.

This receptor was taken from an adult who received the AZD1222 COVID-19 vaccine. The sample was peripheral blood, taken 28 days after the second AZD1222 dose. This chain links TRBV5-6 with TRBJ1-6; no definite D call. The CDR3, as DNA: TGTGCCAGCAGCTTAGCGGGGAATTCACCCCTCCACTTT. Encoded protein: CASSLAGNSPLHF.